A single T cell receptor (beta chain) is shown here with its context. Other nucleotide sequences in the sample specify the same CDR3. The study ran its PCR with 60 Vbeta and 13 Jbeta primers. Repertoires were generated with immunoSEQ multiplex PCR, while TCRdb's copy carries only in-frame clones and drops some. The repertoire holds 65,000 to 95,000 clones, 65% to 85% seen once, with roughly 12% in the top ten. This sample was included in a study of cytomegalovirus exposure and HLA in healthy donors. The germline CDR1 and CDR2 sequences are SGHNT and YYREEE (reference sequence). Trimming removed 2 bases from V and 2 bases from J; junction bases left unmatched: 3. The CDR3 runs to 15 residues.

The clonotype originates from a man between 65 and 79 years old in good health and CMV-seronegative. The chain is built from TRBV5-4 and TRBJ1-2, with 10 bases lining up with TRBD1. The sample taken for sequencing was PBMCs. CDR3 nucleotides: TGTGCCAGCAGCTTCCGGGACAGGGGCAACTATGGCTACACCTTC. This encodes CASSFRDRGNYGYTF.